Below, one T cell receptor beta chain is given with its context. This entry comes from a study of shared clonotypes between healthy human individuals. Germline trimming cut 4 bases from V and 6 bases from J; bases unmatched to any gene: 7. There are 17 residues in the CDR3. Germline CDR1 SGHTA, CDR2 FQGTGA. Original analysis: Owing to the provision of junction-only sequences devoid of quality scores by immunoSEQ, filtering differed. TCRdb's copy holds only in-frame clones and misses some; the assay was immunoSEQ multiplex PCR. The DNA gave D and trimming, while V, J and clone size come from that table. Of some 300,000 clones listed, over 70% are singletons.

This chain joins TRBV7-3 and TRBJ2-3, with 16 bases aligning to TRBD2. The material sequenced was memory CD4+ T cells sorted from blood. Subset specified: CD45RA-negative fraction. This receptor was taken from a man aged 30 to 45 in good health. Here the CDR3 DNA reads TGTGCCAGCAGCTCCGGGACTAGCGGGAGGGAGTTGGATACGCAGTATTTT. Protein product: CASSSGTSGRELDTQYF.